This T cell receptor beta chain was identified during a study of shared clonotypes between healthy human individuals (dated by TCRdb to the early 2020s). For the study in its entirety: The cohort included a few men and two women between 18 and 49 years of age. Per donor, three plates each were used for CD4 naive and CD4 memory, two for CD8 naive, and one for CD8 memory. Libraries were prepared and TCR repertoires were sequenced by different laboratories using diverse techniques, in order to increase sequencing depth and limit assay-specific biases. Between about 0.94 and 8.9 billion PBMCs per donor were obtained by leukapheresis. Blood TCR repertoires of 5 or 6 healthy adults were deeply sequenced to estimate repertoire size and the extent of clonotype sharing between individuals. The full study reports these points: Incomplete sequencing was indicated by rarefaction of sorted-subset datasets, despite the large sequencing depth. Because the study included a small number of donors, the genetic and exposure-history diversity represented was limited. Based on pairwise subsampling, the degree of clonotype sharing among donors was expected to be affected by sequencing depth. Sampling was restricted to blood, and TCR repertoires in tissue are likely to differ from TCR repertoires in blood. Larger estimated clonotype richness was generally found for naive subsets than for memory subsets. Compared with non-shared clonotypes, clonotypes shared by all four sorted-subset donors had higher generation probabilities. Approximately 4.8% of naive CD4, 3.5% of naive CD8, roughly 2.5% of memory CD4, and 0.4% of memory CD8 clonotypes were shared across several donors.

The CDR3 runs 14 residues from the cysteine to the phenylalanine. Just CDR3 DNA is preserved here, 42 bases in frame from base 1. V ends up 6 bases short and J 4 bases short, with an unmatched junction base count of 6. The germline V gene encodes CDR1 LNHDA and CDR2 SQIVND (reference sequence). TCR CDR3 regions were amplified from genomic DNA by multiplex PCR using the deep immunoSEQ assay. Extracted genomic DNA from each cell subset was spread evenly across all wells of several immunoSEQ 96-well plates, with each plate serving as a replicate. Each replicate PCR for sorted subsets received around 200 ng genomic DNA, equal to 28,000 or so T cell genomes. The purified libraries were quantified using a Qubit 3.0 fluorometer, sized with a Bioanalyzer 2100, and then quantified again using the KAPA Library Quantification kit. A separate single-read 150-cycle Illumina NextSeq 550 flow cell was used to sequence each immunoSEQ 96-well plate. As for how the authors treated the data: Because the immunoSEQ output held only junctional sequences and lacked quality scores, the filtering could not match the filtering applied to full-length reads. Sequences were annotated with PyIR, a Python wrapper for IgBLAST v1.9, using IMGT germline references to assign V/J genes and CDR3. Reads with weak V/J assignments (E-value above 1e-6), missing CDR3, stop codons, out-of-frame junctions, or ambiguous translated residues were removed. A V3J clonotype was defined by an identical inferred V gene, J gene, and CDR3 amino acid sequence. To compute the percentage overlap between repertoires, the number of shared unique clonotypes was divided by the size of the smaller repertoire. Repertoire richness was assessed with RTK rarefaction, the Chao1 estimator, and Recon v2.1 estimates of unobserved clonotypes. OLGA was used to compute generation probabilities for all TCRbeta clonotypes that the gDNA method yielded from a handful of donors. TCRdb limited this immuneACCESS table to in-frame rearrangements with V and J called. A share of clones is missing; checked studies link under half to unresolved V genes, and the rest is unexplained. V and J calls and clone size are given by that table; D and trimming were obtained from the DNA. In all, the sample holds 300,000 to 350,000 clones, and around four fifths of those were seen once. 10% of the sample rests with the top ten.

In this sample, this clone turned up a few times. The antigen this receptor binds is unknown. Base qualities were left out, and no much larger clone turns up one base away. Healthy HIV-negative adults with no recently reported acute infections or vaccinations were included as donors. Every donor was a Caucasian adult residing in Nashville, Tennessee, USA. CD4+ T cells were enriched by magnetic negative selection; naive cells were then positively selected on CD45RA, and the negative fraction formed the memory subset. Blood was obtained by leukapheresis, after which PBMCs were separated by Ficoll-Histopaque density gradient centrifugation and cryopreserved in liquid nitrogen vapor phase. Analytical flow cytometry was used to check the purity and quantity of each magnetically sorted T cell population. Each sorted fraction had its genomic DNA isolated and then quantified by UV absorbance on a Nanodrop 2000c.

This clonotype was obtained from a man aged 25 to 40 in good health. Sequencing was carried out using memory CD4+ T cells sorted from blood. The label giving this sample's cell subset or site can be read as: CD45RA-negative fraction. The V gene is TRBV19 and the J gene is TRBJ2-1, with 7 bases aligning to TRBD1. The sequenced DNA is TGTGCCAGTAGCCCCCGACAGGGATACAATGAGCAGTTCTTC. It specifies CASSPRQGYNEQFF.